Following are 14 T cell receptor beta chains from one sample sequenced in a study of radiotherapy plus CTLA-4 blockade in lung cancer. The protocol was immunoSEQ multiplex PCR, while the TCRdb copy is restricted to in-frame clones and leaves out a portion. The repertoire holds around 90,000 clones, with 83% as singletons. The input for sequencing was peripheral blood, taken from a patient treated with radiotherapy plus ipilimumab. Source of these receptors: a human donor with non-small cell lung cancer who had stable disease on radiotherapy plus ipilimumab.

In DNA, the CDR3 is TGTGCCAGCAGTGAATTGAGGATAGCCCAAGAGACCCAGTACTTC. This codes for CASSELRIAQETQYF. This sequence joins TRBV25-1 and TRBJ2-5; D unclear. CDR3 length: 15 amino acids. Germline V gives CDR1 MGHDK, CDR2 SYGVNS. Trimming cost V 1 base and J 1 base, with 10 bases left between them.

The chain couples TRBV5-6 to TRBJ2-7; possible D gene TRBD2, 6 bases. Trimming took 0 bases from V and 2 from J, leaving 6 bases between them. CDR1 is SGHDT, CDR2 YYEEEE, per germline. The CDR3 is 13 amino acids. CDR3 sequence (DNA): TGTGCCAGCAGCTTGGGCGGGACCTACGAGCAGTACTTC. Amino acid sequence: CASSLGGTYEQYF.

The J gene is TRBJ1-5, the V gene TRBV7-9; unclear D gene. The ends were cut back, 3 bases at V and 14 bases at J, with 17 bases in the middle. Looked up from germline, CDR1 is SEHNR and CDR2 is FQNEAQ (reference sequence). This CDR3 has 13 amino acids. Here the CDR3 DNA reads TGTGCCAGCAGCTTTTCATCACAATCCGCCAAGCATTTT. This translates into CASSFSSQSAKHF.

V is TRBV9 and J is TRBJ2-7, with TRBD2 identical over 10 bases. The CDR3 sequence is 14 residues long. Germline V CDR1 and CDR2: SGDLS, YYNGEE. Trimming at V came to 3 bases and at J to 3 bases, leaving 3 bases not matched to a gene. The DNA for the CDR3 is TGTGCCAGCAGCGGCACTAGCGGGGACTACGAGCAGTACTTC. Protein product: CASSGTSGDYEQYF.

This rearrangement joins TRBV18 to TRBJ2-6, with D unclear. Germline V gives CDR1 KGHSH, CDR2 LQKENI. The CDR3 extends over 13 amino acids. Trimming left V 8 bases short and J 0 bases short, with 5 bases between. CDR3: CASHASGANVLTF. The CDR3 nucleotides read TGTGCCAGCCACGCCTCTGGGGCCAACGTCCTGACTTTC.

The chain carries TRBV5-6 and TRBJ2-1; tentative D call: TRBD2 (5 bases). In germline, CDR1 is SGHDT, CDR2 YYEEEE. The CDR3 loop spans 11 amino acids. V was trimmed by 1 base and J by 11 bases, leaving 7 bases between them. The CDR3 here is CASSLTRQQFF. In DNA form, the CDR3 reads TGTGCCAGCAGCTTGACTAGGCAGCAGTTCTTC.

The chain is built from TRBV9 and TRBJ1-1, with 7 bases identical to TRBD1. Germline V lookup: CDR1 SGDLS, CDR2 YYNGEE. The junction had 5 bases not matched to a gene; V was cut back by 3 bases and J by 0 bases. CDR3 length: 15 amino acids. CDR3 bases: TGTGCCAGCAGCGAGGGGACAGACTTGAACACTGAAGCTTTCTTT. Translation gives CASSEGTDLNTEAFF.

This clone was detected a few times. The chain has TRBV11-2 and TRBJ2-1; D perhaps matches TRBD2 (6 bases). Deletions cut 0 bases from V and 4 bases from J, with 13 bases between. The germline gives CDR1 SGHAT, CDR2 FQNNGV. CDR3 length: 16 amino acids. The CDR3 reads CASSLDSLARYNEQFF. The CDR3 coding sequence is TGTGCCAGCAGCTTAGATAGTCTAGCGCGATACAATGAGCAGTTCTTC.

V gene TRBV29-1 combines with J gene TRBJ1-2, with 7 bases aligning to TRBD1. Germline lookup yields CDR1 SQVTM and CDR2 ANQGSEA. The CDR3 sequence is 13 residues long. Losses at the gene ends were 3 bases for V and 7 bases for J; bases not matched to a gene: 8. CDR3 in DNA: TGCAGCGTTGATACAGGGGACGCTGCTGGCTACACCTTC. It is translated as CSVDTGDAAGYTF.

This clone appeared once. V is TRBV28 and J is TRBJ2-5; TRBD1 aligns across 7 bases. The CDR3 extends over 13 amino acids. From germline, CDR1 is MDHEN and CDR2 SYDVKM. J gave up 4 bases and V 4 bases, and 3 bases lay outside the gene matches. CDR3 sequence: CASSSGGIETQYF. The CDR3 DNA follows: TGTGCCAGCAGTTCAGGGGGTATAGAGACCCAGTACTTC.

V is TRBV11-3 and J is TRBJ2-1; D gene ambiguous. This CDR3 has 14 residues. Between the trimmed V and J ends, which lost 0 bases and 9 bases, there was a span of 12 bases. Germline CDR1 is SGHNT and CDR2 is YENEEA. CDR3 amino acids: CASSLDELASEQFF. DNA for the CDR3: TGTGCCAGCAGCTTAGATGAACTCGCTAGTGAGCAGTTCTTC.

The J gene is TRBJ1-6, the V gene TRBV7-2; 9 bases match TRBD1. Germline V gene sequence: CDR1 SGHTA, CDR2 FQGNSA. The CDR3 consists of 14 residues. The V segment lost 0 bases and the J segment 14 bases; nucleotides outside the gene matches: 5. This CDR3 reads CASSLALQGAALHF. CDR3 nucleotides: TGTGCCAGCAGCTTAGCGTTACAGGGGGCGGCCCTCCACTTT.

The chain carries TRBV28 and TRBJ1-1; D is undetermined. This CDR3 spans 11 amino acids. CDR1 MDHEN and CDR2 SYDVKM come from the germline V gene. V was shortened by 8 bases and J by 7 bases, with 11 bases between the two germline ends. CDR3 sequence reads: CASYNFIEAFF. The CDR3, as DNA: TGTGCCAGCTATAATTTTATTGAAGCTTTCTTT.

This chain links TRBV28 with TRBJ2-5, with D tentatively TRBD2 (5 bases). The germline V gene has CDR1 MDHEN and CDR2 SYDVKM. Trimming took off 2 bases at V and 5 bases at J, with 12 bases between the two ends. The CDR3 is 14 residues long. CDR3 loop: CASSLGEPVETQYF. CDR3 coding DNA: TGTGCCAGCAGTTTAGGGGAGCCCGTGGAGACCCAGTACTTC.